The clone carrying this TCR beta chain has only one observation. This entry comes from a study of T cell changes during pregnancy in multiple sclerosis. Deletions cut 4 bases from V and 0 bases from J, with 11 bases between. Germline V gives CDR1 SGHRS, CDR2 YFSETQ. The CDR3 extends over 15 amino acids. The method was immunoSEQ multiplex PCR; TCRdb's version includes in-frame clones alone and lacks a portion of them. The sample yields some 71,000 clones, around 90% seen once. This sequence joins TRBV5-1 and TRBJ1-3; no clear D. The specimen comprised peripheral blood, sampled after pregnancy. The TCR comes from a female donor with multiple sclerosis, enrolled in a pregnancy study. CDR3 amino acids: CASSPTTFSGNTIYF. The CDR3 nucleotides read TGCGCCAGCAGCCCGACAACTTTCTCTGGAAACACCATATATTTT.